This T cell receptor (beta chain) is drawn from a study of breast tumors, draining lymph nodes, adjacent tissues. Overall study findings and caveats: Data fit most tumor T cells coming from lymph node, expanding in tumor. Data only fit, rather than demonstrated, lymph node origin of most tumor T cells. Tumors had less TCR diversity than lymph nodes, more than nontumor tissue.

MiXCR was run by TCRdb on the multiplex PCR reads, yielding one entry per CDR3 protein. The table has approximately 190,000 distinct CDR3 sequences, over 25% seen once. Germline trimming cut 5 bases from V and 3 bases from J; bases unmatched to any gene: 8. Germline CDR1 is MNHNY and CDR2 is SVGAGI (reference sequence). The CDR3 covers 16 residues. This clonotype was observed a few times. Its antigen is as yet unknown. Axillary draining lymph nodes of breast cancer patients supplied the node samples. Sample: axillary lymph node tissue. The sequence was collected from a female donor with breast cancer. Some clones in this sample may be carry-over from other donors' samples. V gene TRBV6-6 combines with J gene TRBJ2-3; 10 nucleotides match TRBD1. The CDR3 bases are TGTGCCAGCAGTCACCGATCGGGACAGGGGACAGATACGCAGTATTTT. This codes for CASSHRSGQGTDTQYF.